The 3 T cell receptor beta chains listed next were all sequenced from one sample in a study of vaccination and CD4 T cells after COVID-19. Their recognized antigens are unknown. Sequenced with the Oncomine TCR Beta short-read assay was DNA taken from cultured CD4+ T cells. From the PCR reads, TCRdb called clonotypes with MiXCR, one entry per CDR3 protein. The sample has over 1,000 distinct CDR3 sequences, around 15% seen once. As to treatment: approximately 9-day PBMC culture with coronavirus spike peptide pools or control peptides (ViraFEST assay). During the years 2011-2018, before the COVID-19 pandemic, the unexposed donor's CD4+ T cells were collected. The sequenced sample was CD4+ T cells from blood, cultured in vitro. The receptors stem from a human donor in good health.

This clonotype was counted between two and nine times. The chain combines TRBV5-8 with TRBJ1-2; D is ambiguous. CDR1 and CDR2 (germline): SGHTS, YDEGEE. Trimming cost V 4 bases and J 6 bases, with 16 bases left between them. CDR3 size: 14 residues. The CDR3 DNA is TGTGCCAGCAGCGTAGCGGGAGGCAGTAATGGCTACACCTTC. Translation: CASSVAGGSNGYTF.

This clonotype is medium-sized by share. The CDR3 DNA sequence: TGTGCCAGCAGCCCCAGGACTAGTTATTTTTGGGAGCAGTACTTC. It encodes CASSPRTSYFWEQYF. This rearrangement joins TRBV28 to TRBJ2-7, with TRBD2 matching 7 bases. The V and J ends lost 6 bases and 7 bases, in that order; junction bases with no gene match: 15. Germline CDR1 and CDR2: MDHEN and SYDVKM. CDR3 length equals 15 residues. The variable domain in full, completed from reference TRBV28 and TRBJ2-7, reads DVKVTQSSRYLVKRTGEKVFLECVQDMDHENMFWYRQDPGLGLRLIYFSYDVKMKEKGDIPEGYSVSREKKERFSLILESASTNQTSMYLCASSPRTSYFWEQYFGPGTRLTVT.

This clonotype qualifies as medium-sized. The chain recombines TRBV19 with TRBJ1-3, with D possibly TRBD1 on 6 matching bases. The CDR3 is 12 amino acids. Deletions cut 11 bases from V and 3 bases from J, with 11 bases between. Germline V gene data show CDR1 as LNHDA and CDR2 as SQIVND (reference sequence). The CDR3 loop is CAAGQHGNTIYF. The CDR3 DNA sequence: TGTGCCGCCGGACAGCATGGAAACACCATATATTTT.